Below are 10 T cell receptor beta chains sequenced from a single sample in a study of T cell responses to AZD1222 COVID-19 vaccine. TCRdb's copy holds only in-frame clones and misses some; the assay was immunoSEQ multiplex PCR. The sample lists about 92,000 clones, 85% to 90% occurring once. The specimen comprised peripheral blood, sampled on day 0 of AZD1222 vaccination. Receptors originate from an adult in good health.

The rearrangement uses TRBV28 and TRBJ1-5; D is ambiguous. Trimming left V 7 bases short and J 0 bases short, with 25 bases between. Looked up from germline, CDR1 is MDHEN and CDR2 is SYDVKM. The CDR3 spans 19 residues. The CDR3 bases are TGTGCCAGCATCCTCTTTGGGTATCGAGGACGGGGTAGCAATCAGCCCCAGCATTTT. As protein: CASILFGYRGRGSNQPQHF. Full variable domain (rest looked up from reference TRBV28 and TRBJ1-5): DVKVTQSSRYLVKRTGEKVFLECVQDMDHENMFWYRQDPGLGLRLIYFSYDVKMKEKGDIPEGYSVSREKKERFSLILESASTNQTSMYLCASILFGYRGRGSNQPQHFGDGTRLSIL.

V is TRBV10-3 and J is TRBJ2-7, with 8 bases fitting TRBD1. The CDR3 consists of 14 residues. Looked up from germline, CDR1 is ENHRY and CDR2 is SYGVKD. Trimming removed 5 bases from V and 5 bases from J; junction bases left unmatched: 8. The CDR3 here is CAISKQGGNDEQYF. The CDR3 DNA follows: TGTGCCATCAGTAAACAGGGGGGTAACGACGAGCAGTACTTC.

The chain couples TRBV6-2 or TRBV6-3 to TRBJ1-3; D is undetermined. The V end was cut by 2 bases, the J end by 0 bases, with 8 bases between. The CDR3 spans 15 residues. Germline V lookup: CDR1 MNHEY, CDR2 SVGEGT. CDR3 residues: CASSYARSSGNTIYF. The CDR3 DNA reads TGTGCCAGCAGTTACGCACGAAGCTCTGGAAACACCATATATTTT.

The chain uses TRBV4-3 and TRBJ2-3; D perhaps matches TRBD1 (5 bases). Germline CDR1 LGHNA, CDR2 YSLEER. CDR3 size: 18 residues. V was pared by 1 base and J by 1 base, with 18 bases between. The CDR3 DNA is TGCGCCAGCAGCCAAGCCGGGTCGGCGCAGGGTGGCACAGATACGCAGTATTTT. Translated: CASSQAGSAQGGTDTQYF.

V usage is TRBV3-1 (or the pseudogene TRBV3-2) and J usage is TRBJ2-7; D gene uncertain. The CDR3 loop spans 13 amino acids. CDR1 is LGHDT, CDR2 YNNKEL, per germline (reference sequence). Between the trimmed V and J ends, which lost 0 bases and 1 base, there was a span of 4 bases. The CDR3 region has the DNA TGTGCCAGCAGCCAAGACAATTCCTACGAGCAGTACTTC. Translated, it gives CASSQDNSYEQYF.

This clone was detected a few times. The chain carries TRBV7-9 and TRBJ1-5, with D unresolved. The length of the CDR3 is 14 residues. Per germline, CDR1 SEHNR and CDR2 FQNEAQ (reference sequence). The germline V and J ends were trimmed by 3 bases and 4 bases, with 10 bases remaining between them. This CDR3 reads CASSFDIPNQPQHF. DNA for the CDR3: TGTGCCAGCAGCTTCGACATTCCAAATCAGCCCCAGCATTTT.

V is TRBV7-6 and J is TRBJ2-1; 10 nucleotides match TRBD2. V shed 5 bases and J 4 bases; nucleotides not matched to a gene: 5. CDR1 and CDR2 from the germline V gene are SGHVS and FNYEAQ. The CDR3 covers 15 residues. CDR3 in DNA: TGTGCCAGCAGCGACCCTAGCGGGAGATACAATGAGCAGTTCTTC. Protein: CASSDPSGRYNEQFF.

In this sample, this clone turned up once. The chain is built from TRBV23-1 and TRBJ2-7; 10 nucleotides line up with TRBD2. TRBV23-1 is assigned to the ORF class and has an uncertain function. The CDR3 is 15 residues long. J lost 3 bases, V lost 2 bases, and 4 bases had no gene match. The CDR3: CASSQTSGTYYEQYF. CDR3 DNA sequence: TGCGCCAGCAGTCAAACTAGCGGGACGTACTACGAGCAGTACTTC.

This clone has a handful of counts. This rearrangement joins TRBV28 to TRBJ2-1; D uncertain. Germline V gene sequence: CDR1 MDHEN, CDR2 SYDVKM. V was clipped by 2 bases and J by 9 bases, with 5 bases between them. This CDR3 has 11 amino acids. CDR3 DNA: TGTGCCAGCAGTTTAGGGCCTGAGCAGTTCTTC. Encoded protein: CASSLGPEQFF.

This clone was detected a few times. The V and J genes are TRBV28 and TRBJ1-2; TRBD1 is a possible D gene (5 bases). Germline V gene sequence: CDR1 MDHEN, CDR2 SYDVKM. The length of the CDR3 is 14 residues. V was shortened by 8 bases and J by 0 bases, with 13 bases between the two germline ends. The CDR3 is CASSQGTTNYGYTF. Written as DNA, the CDR3 is TGTGCCAGCTCCCAAGGGACGACTAACTATGGCTACACCTTC.